Shown below are 27 T cell receptor beta chains from a single sample sequenced in a study of T cells in Graves' hyperthyroidism and ophthalmopathy. Amplification of TCR beta CDR3 regions was performed using RNA transcripts as template. With the HTBI primer set, the TCR CDR3 went through a first round of RT-PCR. Each CDR3 protein is one row after TCRdb ran MiXCR on the multiplex PCR reads. The sample records about 250,000 distinct CDR3 sequences, approximately 23% being singletons. Sequences were obtained from blood. Every receptor here comes from a woman in her forties with Graves' ophthalmopathy.

The gene calls are TRBV6-1 and TRBJ1-5, with D possibly TRBD1 on 6 matching bases. The germline V and J ends were trimmed by 7 bases and 2 bases, with 9 bases remaining between them. The CDR3 spans 13 residues. Germline V CDR1 and CDR2: MNHNS, SASEGT. The CDR3 sequence is CASKKGGNQPQHF. The CDR3 nucleotides read TGTGCCAGCAAAAAGGGGGGCAATCAGCCCCAGCATTTT.

The genes are TRBV3-1 and TRBJ2-7; no firm D call. This CDR3 spans 14 amino acids. Deletions cut 0 bases from V and 9 bases from J, with 15 bases between. CDR1 and CDR2 from the germline V gene are LGHDT and YNNKEL (reference sequence). CDR3 sequence reads: CASSQDPGSGWQYF. The DNA of the CDR3 is TGTGCCAGCAGCCAAGATCCCGGGTCTGGCTGGCAGTACTTC.

This clonotype was seen at least ten times. V gene TRBV20-1 combines with J gene TRBJ1-5, with 10 bases identical to TRBD1. V shed 6 bases and J 0 bases; nucleotides not matched to a gene: 8. This CDR3 is built from 16 residues. Per germline, CDR1 DFQATT and CDR2 SNEGSKA (reference sequence). The CDR3 loop is CSAPDRGGYSNQPQHF. The CDR3 DNA is TGCAGTGCACCGGACAGGGGGGGTTATAGCAATCAGCCCCAGCATTTT.

This clonotype was counted many times. The genes are TRBV7-6 and TRBJ2-2, with TRBD1 as a possible D gene (6 bases). This CDR3 has 16 residues. The germline CDR1 and CDR2 sequences are SGHVS and FNYEAQ. The ends were cut back, 5 bases at V and 0 bases at J, with 13 bases in the middle. CDR3 sequence reads: CASSRIGTTNTGELFF. CDR3 DNA sequence: TGTGCCAGCAGCCGTATTGGGACAACGAACACCGGGGAGCTGTTTTTT.

This clonotype was seen many times. V is TRBV5-1 and J is TRBJ2-2; D remains ambiguous. Germline lookup yields CDR1 SGHRS and CDR2 YFSETQ. Between the trimmed V and J ends, which lost 2 bases and 0 bases, there was a span of 5 bases. The CDR3 has 14 residues. In DNA, the CDR3 is TGCGCCAGCAGCTTTACAGCGAACACCGGGGAGCTGTTTTTT. Translated, it gives CASSFTANTGELFF.

This clonotype came up a few times. The V call is TRBV29-1, the J call TRBJ2-2, with D possibly matching TRBD2 (6 bases). Germline loops: CDR1 SQVTM, CDR2 ANQGSEA. This CDR3 spans 14 amino acids. V was trimmed by 4 bases and J by 2 bases, leaving 11 bases between them. DNA of the CDR3: TGCAGCGTTGGGCTAGCGAAAAACACCGGGGAGCTGTTTTTT. Amino acid sequence: CSVGLAKNTGELFF.

The sample holds many counts of this clonotype. J is TRBJ2-5 and V is TRBV20-1, with 10 bases that match TRBD2. After removal of 3 bases from V and 1 base from J, the junction contained 8 bases not matched to a gene. The CDR3 totals 16 residues. Germline V CDR1 and CDR2: DFQATT, SNEGSKA (reference sequence). CDR3 nucleotide sequence: TGCAGTGCTAGCCTGGGACTAGCGAAACCCCAAGAGACCCAGTACTTC. Translation: CSASLGLAKPQETQYF.

This clonotype was counted many times. V is TRBV7-6 and J is TRBJ2-5, with 7 bases matching TRBD1. Germline trimming cut 5 bases from V and 9 bases from J; bases unmatched to any gene: 15. The CDR3 is made up of 15 amino acids. Germline assignment: CDR1 SGHVS and CDR2 FNYEAQ. The CDR3 here is CASSPQGTAPRPQYF. In DNA, the CDR3 is TGTGCCAGCAGCCCCCAAGGGACAGCTCCTAGGCCCCAGTACTTC.

At least ten counts were recorded for this clonotype. V gene TRBV5-1 combines with J gene TRBJ2-7; D is uncertain. Trimming cost V 0 bases and J 3 bases, with 7 bases left between them. Germline V gives CDR1 SGHRS, CDR2 YFSETQ. This CDR3 region has 13 residues. The CDR3 coding sequence is TGCGCCAGCAGCTTGGCCAGCAACTACGAGCAGTACTTC. Residues: CASSLASNYEQYF.

The chain uses TRBV14 and TRBJ2-7; D gene unclear. Trimming stripped 0 bases from V and 2 bases from J, with 5 bases between. The CDR3 runs to 13 residues. Germline V gene lookup returns CDR1 SGHDN and CDR2 FVKESK. CDR3 DNA sequence: TGTGCCAGCAGCCAAGAGATGCCCTACGAGCAGTACTTC. It yields the protein CASSQEMPYEQYF.

This clonotype was recorded once. The V call is TRBV6-7, the J call TRBJ2-5, with 8 positions matching TRBD2. TRBV6-7 falls under the ORF class, with uncertain function. Trimming removed 2 bases from V and 3 bases from J; junction bases left unmatched: 8. The CDR3 is made up of 16 amino acids. The CDR3 bases are TGTGCCAGCAGTTACCTCACTAGCGGAGAAAAAGAGACCCAGTACTTC. Translating it yields CASSYLTSGEKETQYF.

This clonotype was observed at least ten times. The chain joins TRBV12-3 or TRBV12-4 to TRBJ2-2, with a possible D match to TRBD2 (5 bases). The germline V and J ends were trimmed by 7 bases and 1 base, with 16 bases remaining between them. This CDR3 has 16 residues. The CDR3 coding sequence is TGTGCCAGCATGACTAAAAGCGGACTGAACACCGGGGAGCTGTTTTTT. This sequence encodes CASMTKSGLNTGELFF.

There are many counts of this clonotype. V and J are TRBV4-2 and TRBJ1-1; D remains unclear. V dropped 0 bases and J dropped 2 bases, with 13 bases sitting between them. CDR3 length equals 16 residues. The germline gives CDR1 LGHNA, CDR2 YNFKEQ. In DNA, the CDR3 is TGTGCCAGCAGCCAAGATCAGGCAGTTGGAAACACTGAAGCTTTCTTT. Its protein product is CASSQDQAVGNTEAFF.

This clonotype has at least ten counts. The rearrangement links TRBV4-2 to TRBJ2-5; D remains ambiguous. The CDR3 has 12 residues. Germline V gives CDR1 LGHNA, CDR2 YNFKEQ. Trimming removed 0 bases from V and 4 bases from J, with 3 bases in between. The CDR3 protein is CASSQEGETQYF. The CDR3 DNA is TGTGCCAGCAGCCAAGAAGGAGAGACCCAGTACTTC.

Comments on this clonotype: A junction end diverges from the germline sequence, so it may reflect a read error. The chain carries TRBV30 and TRBJ2-7; D is perhaps TRBD2 (6 bases). Germline V gene sequence: CDR1 GTSNPN, CDR2 SVGIG (reference sequence). CDR3 size: 13 residues. Here the CDR3 reads CARRDWSSYEQHF. As DNA, the CDR3 is TGTGCCCGGAGGGACTGGAGCTCCTACGAGCAGCACTTC.

In this sample, this clonotype turned up a few times. The chain employs TRBV27 and TRBJ2-3; D may be TRBD2 (5 bases). V lost 2 bases and J 4 bases, leaving 16 bases between the germline ends. Per the germline V gene, CDR1 is MNHEY and CDR2 is SMNVEV (reference sequence). The CDR3 loop spans 16 amino acids. CDR3 in amino acids: CASSLVGEVGADTQYF. CDR3 coding DNA: TGTGCCAGCAGTTTAGTGGGAGAGGTTGGCGCAGATACGCAGTATTTT.

This clonotype was recorded many times. This chain joins TRBV24-1 and TRBJ1-1, with D uncertain. The CDR3 length is 12 residues. Per germline, CDR1 KGHDR and CDR2 SFDVKD. V was pared by 12 bases and J by 0 bases, with 10 bases between. This CDR3 reads CAPLVVNTEAFF. CDR3 bases: TGTGCCCCCCTGGTGGTGAACACTGAAGCTTTCTTT.

In this sample, this clonotype turned up many times. V usage is TRBV20-1 and J usage is TRBJ2-7, with 14 bases lining up with TRBD2. The CDR3 consists of 17 residues. The V gene end was trimmed by 1 base and the J gene end by 0 bases; junction bases not matched to a gene: 5. CDR1 DFQATT and CDR2 SNEGSKA come from the germline V gene (reference sequence). CDR3 region: CSARVTGTSGSSYEQYF. Here the CDR3 DNA reads TGCAGTGCTAGAGTGACCGGGACTAGCGGGAGCTCCTACGAGCAGTACTTC.

The V gene is TRBV15, the J gene TRBJ1-5; 11 bases are shared with TRBD1. The CDR3 length is 14 residues. In germline, CDR1 is LNHNV, CDR2 YYDKDF (reference sequence). Losses at the gene ends were 9 bases for V and 5 bases for J; bases not matched to a gene: 6. CDR3 coding DNA: TGTGCCACTGCCGGGACAGGGGGAGATCAGCCCCAGCATTTT. It yields the protein CATAGTGGDQPQHF.

In this sample, this clonotype turned up a few times. The germline gene is not matched at one end of the junction; a read error may be the cause. CDR3 in DNA: TGCAGTGCTAGGCACGGATTAATAGCAGGGGAGACTCAGTACTTC. It encodes CSARHGLIAGETQYF. The gene calls are TRBV20-1 and TRBJ2-5, with a weak D call TRBD1 (6 bases). The CDR3 covers 15 residues. Germline values: CDR1 DFQATT, CDR2 SNEGSKA (reference sequence).

This clonotype occurred many times. The V and J genes are TRBV5-1 and TRBJ2-7; the D gene is possibly TRBD1 (6 bases). The germline V and J ends were trimmed by 5 bases and 7 bases, with 16 bases remaining between them. The germline V gene has CDR1 SGHRS and CDR2 YFSETQ. This CDR3 is 13 amino acids long. The CDR3 DNA reads as TGCGCCAGCAGACTAACAGGGTCGCGTGAGCAGTACTTC. Translation: CASRLTGSREQYF.

This clonotype was seen repeatedly, ten times or more. The rearrangement links TRBV7-2 to TRBJ2-2, with D unresolved. Deletions cut 1 base from V and 1 base from J, with 7 bases between. Germline V gives CDR1 SGHTA, CDR2 FQGNSA. CDR3 length: 15 amino acids. The CDR3 DNA reads as TGTGCCAGCAGCTTAGGAAACGGGAACACCGGGGAGCTGTTTTTT. It codes for CASSLGNGNTGELFF.

This clonotype was recorded at least ten times. The J gene is TRBJ2-7, the V gene TRBV18; D not resolved. CDR1 and CDR2 (germline): KGHSH, LQKENI. The CDR3 covers 12 residues. The V end lost 2 bases, the J end lost 2 bases, and 4 bases lay between the germline ends. The CDR3 nucleotides are TGTGCCAGCTCACCAACCACCTACGAGCAGTACTTC. It is translated as CASSPTTYEQYF. Together with reference TRBV18 and TRBJ2-7, the CDR3 gives the full variable domain: NAGVMQNPRHLVRRRGQEARLRCSPMKGHSHVYWYRQLPEEGLKFMVYLQKENIIDESGMPKERFSAEFPKEGPSILRIQQVVRGDSAAYFCASSPTTYEQYFGPGTRLTVT.

In its sample, this clonotype was seen many times. This chain connects TRBV20-1 to TRBJ2-5; D remains unclear. The CDR3 consists of 12 residues. Trimming cost V 3 bases and J 2 bases, with 7 bases left between them. The V gene's germline CDR1 is DFQATT and CDR2 SNEGSKA (reference sequence). The CDR3 DNA reads TGCAGTGCTAGCCTTGCACAAGAGACCCAGTACTTC. It is translated as CSASLAQETQYF.

Many counts were recorded for this clonotype. V is TRBV7-9 and J is TRBJ1-2; D ambiguous. Germline CDR1 SEHNR, CDR2 FQNEAQ (reference sequence). The CDR3 consists of 13 residues. The V and J ends lost 1 base and 6 bases respectively, with 9 bases between them. CDR3 sequence (DNA): TGTGCCAGCAGCTTAGTAGGGCAGCATGGCTACACCTTC. Translation gives CASSLVGQHGYTF.

This clonotype was seen at least ten times. The rearrangement joins TRBV12-3 or TRBV12-4 to TRBJ2-2, with unresolved D. The CDR3 is 15 amino acids. Trimming removed 3 bases from V and 4 bases from J, with 12 bases in between. CDR3 residues: CASSLLGSGTGELFF. CDR3 bases: TGTGCCAGCAGTTTGTTAGGGTCGGGCACCGGGGAGCTGTTTTTT.

Of note for this clonotype: A much more abundant neighbour one base away suggests this may be a read error. The V gene is TRBV4-2, the J gene TRBJ1-1, with D perhaps matching TRBD1 (5 bases). CDR3 length: 14 amino acids. Per the germline V gene, CDR1 is LGHNA and CDR2 is YNFKEQ. V lost 1 base, J lost 12 bases, and 18 bases lay in between. CDR3 in amino acids: CASSQGGYVESTFF. CDR3 coding DNA: TGTGCCAGCAGCCAAGGGGGGTACGTCGAGTCGACTTTCTTT.